Presented here are 25 T cell receptor beta chains from one specimen sequenced in a study of cytomegalovirus exposure and HLA in healthy donors. Use of 60 Vbeta and 13 Jbeta primers characterized the PCR. Measured with immunoSEQ multiplex PCR; TCRdb has only the in-frame clones, and not every one. The sample holds roughly 100,000 clones, more than 65% seen once. Material for sequencing was PBMCs. These TCRs come from a man in his thirties or forties in good health and CMV-seronegative.

V gene TRBV20-1 combines with J gene TRBJ2-5; D remains unclear. Trimming took 4 bases from V and 0 from J, leaving 3 bases between them. The CDR3 runs 11 residues. The germline CDR1 and CDR2 sequences are DFQATT and SNEGSKA (reference sequence). The chain's CDR3 is CSAIDQETQYF. The CDR3 nucleotides read TGCAGTGCTATAGACCAAGAGACCCAGTACTTC.

This chain uses TRBV5-1 with TRBJ2-5; TRBD1 is a possible D gene (6 bases). Matching the DNA end better, TRBJ2-7 makes the J call doubtful. The CDR3 has 14 amino acids. Germline loops: CDR1 SGHRS, CDR2 YFSETQ. The CDR3 loop is CASRQGMSTYEQYF. In nucleotides, the CDR3 is TGCGCCAGCAGACAGGGTATGTCTACCTACGAGCAGTACTTC.

The chain has TRBV5-6 and TRBJ2-5; 9 positions match TRBD2. The J call may be incorrect, as the DNA end agrees better with TRBJ2-7. CDR3 size: 16 residues. Germline CDR1 is SGHDT and CDR2 is YYEEEE. The CDR3 loop is CASTRGGGSKLYEQYF. CDR3 in DNA: TGTGCCAGCACGCGGGGGGGAGGGTCAAAACTCTACGAGCAGTACTTC.

The chain uses TRBV14 and TRBJ2-5, with D possibly being TRBD2 (5 bases). The J call may be wrong; the DNA end is better matched by TRBJ2-7. The CDR3 sequence is 16 residues long. The germline V gene encodes CDR1 SGHDN and CDR2 FVKESK. The CDR3 spells CASSQGGLAMTYEQYF. CDR3 in DNA: TGTGCCAGCAGCCAAGGGGGTCTAGCCATGACCTACGAGCAGTACTTC.

This chain uses TRBV4-1 with TRBJ2-1, with TRBD2 matching over 11 bases. The trim removed 4 bases at V and 9 bases at J, leaving 8 bases unmatched. The CDR3 loop spans 15 amino acids. Germline V gene data show CDR1 as MGHRA and CDR2 as YSYEKL. Here the CDR3 DNA reads TGCGCCAGCAGCCTGCAAACTAGCGGGAGTTTTGAGCAGTTCTTC. Translated: CASSLQTSGSFEQFF.

In its sample, this clone was seen once. At one end the junction does not follow the germline gene, possibly because of a read error. The chain uses TRBV13 and TRBJ2-7; 9 nucleotides line up with TRBD1. CDR1 PRHDT and CDR2 FYEKMQ come from the germline V gene (reference sequence). The CDR3 has 18 amino acids. CDR3 sequence: CASSIGQGLAGQSYEQYF. The DNA for the CDR3 is TGTGCCAGCAGCATAGGACAGGGGTTGGCGGGACAGTCCTACGAGCAGTACTTC.

This clone appeared a few times. Additional DNA sequences in this sample encode the identical CDR3. V gene TRBV2 combines with J gene TRBJ2-5; D call uncertain. V was pared by 3 bases and J by 2 bases, with 4 bases between. The length of the CDR3 is 12 residues. Germline CDR1 SNHLY, CDR2 FYNNEI. The CDR3 region is CASSELQETQYF. The CDR3 DNA reads as TGTGCCAGCAGTGAGCTACAAGAGACCCAGTACTTC.

This clone occurred once. The chain combines TRBV18 with TRBJ1-5; the match to TRBD1 covers 8 bases. CDR3 length: 16 residues. V shed 3 bases and J 6 bases; nucleotides not matched to a gene: 10. CDR1 KGHSH and CDR2 LQKENI come from the germline V gene. The CDR3 sequence is CASSPGEQGEAQPQHF. Here the CDR3 DNA reads TGTGCCAGCTCACCCGGTGAACAGGGGGAAGCTCAGCCCCAGCATTTT.

A few counts support this clone. The CDR3, as DNA: TGTGCCAGCAGCTTAGTAGCGGGAGTCGCCTACAATGAGCAGTTCTTC. It encodes CASSLVAGVAYNEQFF. V is TRBV7-3 and J is TRBJ2-1; 9 nucleotides agree with TRBD2. The CDR3 totals 16 residues. V shed 2 bases, J shed 2 bases, and the junction held 4 bases outside the gene matches. Germline assignment: CDR1 SGHTA and CDR2 FQGTGA.

The chain recombines TRBV5-1 with TRBJ1-1; weak D call: TRBD1 (6 bases). There are 12 residues in the CDR3. With 5 bases removed from V and 5 bases from J, the gap between germline ends came to 10 bases. Germline assignment: CDR1 SGHRS and CDR2 YFSETQ. The CDR3 loop is CASRGGRTEAFF. DNA of the CDR3: TGCGCCAGCAGAGGGGGAAGGACTGAAGCTTTCTTT.

This clone was detected a few times. This chain uses TRBV2 with TRBJ1-2; D might be TRBD1 (5 bases). V was cut by 6 bases and J by 7 bases, with 12 bases left in between. CDR1 SNHLY and CDR2 FYNNEI come from the germline V gene. The CDR3 has 12 amino acids. The DNA for the CDR3 is TGTGCCAGCAGCGGGGGGGGACCTGGCTACACCTTC. Amino acid sequence: CASSGGGPGYTF.

This chain connects TRBV15 to TRBJ1-1; weak D call: TRBD1 (5 bases). Germline assignment: CDR1 LNHNV and CDR2 YYDKDF (reference sequence). There are 13 residues in the CDR3. The V gene lost 3 bases and the J gene lost 3 bases, with 8 bases spanning the gap. CDR3 sequence: CATSSKGYTEAFF. The CDR3 DNA reads as TGTGCCACCAGCAGTAAGGGGTACACTGAAGCTTTCTTT. Full variable domain (rest looked up from reference TRBV15 and TRBJ1-1): DAMVIQNPRYQVTQFGKPVTLSCSQTLNHNVMYWYQQKSSQAPKLLFHYYDKDFNNEADTPDNFQSRRPNTSFCFLDIRSPGLGDTAMYLCATSSKGYTEAFFGQGTRLTVV.

Only a few counts were recorded for this clone. The chain recombines TRBV4-3 with TRBJ1-1, with D possibly matching TRBD1 (5 bases). The ends were cut back, 0 bases at V and 4 bases at J, with 12 bases in the middle. The CDR3 covers 15 residues. Germline V gene sequence: CDR1 LGHNA, CDR2 YSLEER. The CDR3 region is CASSQEGVWGTEAFF. The CDR3, as DNA: TGCGCCAGCAGCCAAGAAGGGGTATGGGGCACTGAAGCTTTCTTT.

On this clone: The CDR3 carries no conserved terminal phenylalanine or tryptophan, so it likely arises from a read error. Here the CDR3 reads CASSLAPDTHYGYTL. The CDR3 region has the DNA TGCGCCAGCAGCTTAGCGCCGGACACTCACTATGGCTACACCCTC. The chain links TRBV5-1 to TRBJ1-2, with D possibly matching TRBD1 (5 bases). The CDR3 covers 15 residues. V lost 2 bases, J lost 3 bases, and 14 bases lay in between. The germline gives CDR1 SGHRS, CDR2 YFSETQ.

This clone was seen once. This sequence joins TRBV11-3 and TRBJ1-6, with D hard to call. Trimming removed 1 base from V and 5 bases from J, with 6 bases in between. CDR3 length: 14 amino acids. Germline V lookup: CDR1 SGHNT, CDR2 YENEEA. Here the CDR3 reads CASSLGRDNSPLHF. The CDR3 region has the DNA TGTGCCAGCAGCTTAGGACGGGATAATTCACCCCTCCACTTT. The entire variable domain, with the rest obtained from reference TRBV11-3 and TRBJ1-6, is as follows: EAGVVQSPRYKIIEKKQPVAFWCNPISGHNTLYWYLQNLGQGPELLIRYENEEAVDDSQLPKDRFSAERLKGVDSTLKIQPAELGDSAVYLCASSLGRDNSPLHFGNGTRLTVT.

The chain employs TRBV7-2 and TRBJ1-2; D ambiguous. V lost 3 bases and J lost 0, with 11 bases in between. Germline V lookup: CDR1 SGHTA, CDR2 FQGNSA. This CDR3 comprises 15 residues. The CDR3 loop reads CASSFWASPNYGYTF. The CDR3 DNA reads TGTGCCAGCAGCTTTTGGGCGTCGCCTAACTATGGCTACACCTTC.

The genes are TRBV2 and TRBJ1-5; D is uncertain. The CDR3 covers 12 residues. Germline V CDR1 and CDR2: SNHLY, FYNNEI. V lost 4 bases and J lost 11, with 12 bases in between. CDR3 nucleotide sequence: TGTGCCAGCAGTGGGCCCCGTTCTGCCCAGCATTTT. It encodes CASSGPRSAQHF. Together with reference TRBV2 and TRBJ1-5, the CDR3 gives the full variable domain: EPEVTQTPSHQVTQMGQEVILRCVPISNHLYFYWYRQILGQKVEFLVSFYNNEISEKSEIFDDQFSVERPDGSNFTLKIRSTKLEDSAMYFCASSGPRSAQHFGDGTRLSIL.

This clone has just a few counts. This chain connects TRBV7-8 to TRBJ2-3, with D possibly matching TRBD2 (5 bases). This CDR3 is 16 amino acids long. Germline CDR1 and CDR2: SGHVS and FQNEAQ. The V end lost 4 bases, the J end lost 0 bases, and 14 bases lay between the germline ends. In nucleotides, the CDR3 is TGTGCCAGCAGCTGGCCCGGCGGGCCTAGCACAGATACGCAGTATTTT. Protein sequence: CASSWPGGPSTDTQYF.

This chain joins TRBV7-3 and TRBJ2-7; 14 bases fit TRBD2. Losses at the gene ends were 5 bases for V and 6 bases for J; bases not matched to a gene: 6. The CDR3 spans 15 residues. CDR1 and CDR2 (germline): SGHTA, FQGTGA. The CDR3 DNA reads as TGTGCCAGCAGCGAGGGACTAGCGGGAGCGGGCGAGCAGTACTTC. Its translation is CASSEGLAGAGEQYF.

V is TRBV18 and J is TRBJ2-5, with TRBD1 identical over 7 bases. Per the germline V gene, CDR1 is KGHSH and CDR2 is LQKENI. The CDR3 has 14 residues. After removal of 6 bases from V and 1 base from J, the junction contained 5 bases not matched to a gene. CDR3 nucleotides: TGTGCCAGCTCCCCGGGACAGTTCCAAGAGACCCAGTACTTC. Protein sequence: CASSPGQFQETQYF.

The rearrangement links TRBV18 to TRBJ2-3, with D unclear. The ends were cut back, 2 bases at V and 4 bases at J, with 10 bases in the middle. The V gene's germline CDR1 is KGHSH and CDR2 LQKENI. This CDR3 contains 14 residues. For the CDR3, the DNA is TGTGCCAGCTCACCAGAGACTGACGCAGATACGCAGTATTTT. Translated, it gives CASSPETDADTQYF.

This clone turned up a few times. The V and J genes are TRBV2 and TRBJ1-1; D is possibly TRBD1 (6 bases). The CDR3 is made up of 13 amino acids. V lost 7 bases and J 7 bases, leaving 16 bases between the germline ends. Germline V gene lookup returns CDR1 SNHLY and CDR2 FYNNEI. CDR3 sequence (DNA): TGTGCCAGCACGGGGGGCTGGGGCTATGAAGCTTTCTTT. It is translated as CASTGGWGYEAFF.

The chain carries TRBV19 and TRBJ1-2; 9 bases line up with TRBD1. CDR3 size: 15 residues. With 3 bases clipped from V and 0 bases from J, the junction kept 2 bases outside the gene matches. Germline CDR1 LNHDA, CDR2 SQIVND (reference sequence). DNA of the CDR3: TGTGCCAGTAGTATCGGGACAGGGTCTAACTATGGCTACACCTTC. The encoded protein is CASSIGTGSNYGYTF.

This clone was found a few times. The J gene is TRBJ2-3, the V gene TRBV15; TRBD2 might be the D (5 bases). CDR1 LNHNV and CDR2 YYDKDF come from the germline V gene (reference sequence). The CDR3 runs 17 residues. Trimming took 0 bases from V and 0 from J, leaving 13 bases between them. CDR3 amino acids: CATSRDSTGFSTDTQYF. In nucleotides, the CDR3 is TGTGCCACCAGCAGAGATTCAACGGGGTTTAGCACAGATACGCAGTATTTT.

V and J are TRBV7-6 and TRBJ2-1; 12 bases align to TRBD2. The CDR3 covers 15 residues. Trimming cost V 6 bases and J 7 bases; bases outside gene matches: 7. Per germline, CDR1 SGHVS and CDR2 FNYEAQ. For the CDR3, the DNA is TGTGCCAGCAGGCAACTAGCGGGAGGAGGGAATGAGCAGTTCTTC. It is translated as CASRQLAGGGNEQFF.